This paragraph reports one T cell receptor (beta chain). The target antigen is unknown. CDR3 length: 16 residues. The germline CDR1 and CDR2 sequences are LGHDT and YNNKEL (reference sequence). As the method of synthesis, 5'RACE template switching with UMIs yielded TCR beta cDNA. TCRdb re-analyzed the 5' RACE reads; it lists each CDR3 protein once, without DNA. The sample totals approximately 170,000 distinct CDR3 sequences. The sample is drawn from a study of T cells expressing NK-cell markers. Study context: Sorted CD3+CD56-NKG2C+, CD3+CD56+NKG2C- and CD3+CD56+NKG2C+ T cells were the source of the TCR beta repertoires.

Whole-study findings and limits: These clonotypes additionally ranked first within the CD3+CD56-NKG2C+ fraction of a few donors.

This receptor was identified in a man aged 18-75 years in good health. The V call is TRBV3-1, the J call TRBJ2-1; TCRdb's D call, TRBD2, is unchecked because there is no DNA. The material sequenced was blood T cells: a sorted CD56 or NKG2C T cell subset, CD4+ or CD8+ T cells, or bulk PBMC T cells (not recorded which). CDR3 protein: CASSQGRGFSYNEQFF.